Sequencing of this T cell receptor beta chain was carried out in a study of cytomegalovirus exposure and HLA in healthy donors. V was pared by 5 bases and J by 4 bases, with 14 bases between. This CDR3 has 15 residues. The germline CDR1 and CDR2 sequences are MNHNS and SASEGT. The data were produced by immunoSEQ multiplex PCR, yet TCRdb's version contains in-frame clones alone and is incomplete. This repertoire shows 85,000 to 130,000 clones, 88% found once; its top ten account for about 1.8%. Sequences were obtained from PBMCs. The TCR was taken from a woman aged 18-29 years in good health and CMV-seropositive. This rearrangement joins TRBV6-1 to TRBJ1-4; D might be TRBD1 (6 bases). The DNA for the CDR3 is TGTGCCAGCAGTTCGGACAGCTTTGTTAATGAAAAACTGTTTTTT. It yields the protein CASSSDSFVNEKLFF.